The 14 T cell receptor beta chains below all came from one sample that was sequenced in a study of T cells in localized non-small cell lung cancer. Sequencing was performed with immunoSEQ multiplex PCR; in TCRdb, only in-frame clones are kept and a portion is missing. The data hold 53,000 or so clones, with approximately 89% observed a single time. Sequencing was performed on peripheral blood, taken before any cancer treatment. The receptors come from a man aged 35-75 years with stage I lung adenocarcinoma.

The V call is TRBV19, the J call TRBJ2-5, with 11 nucleotides matching TRBD1. Germline V gene data show CDR1 as LNHDA and CDR2 as SQIVND (reference sequence). V dropped 3 bases and J dropped 3; count of bases not matched to a gene: 9. The CDR3 has 17 amino acids. The CDR3 bases are TGTGCCAGTAGTATTGGAGGACAGGGGGCGTTAAAAGAGACCCAGTACTTC. Amino acids: CASSIGGQGALKETQYF.

The chain joins TRBV19 to TRBJ1-4; D possibly corresponds to TRBD1 (6 bases). Trimming stripped 6 bases from V and 0 bases from J, with 8 bases between. Looked up from germline, CDR1 is LNHDA and CDR2 is SQIVND (reference sequence). This CDR3 is 14 amino acids long. CDR3 in amino acids: CASSEGATNEKLFF. CDR3 bases: TGTGCCAGTAGCGAGGGGGCAACTAATGAAAAACTGTTTTTT.

This chain links TRBV28 with TRBJ2-7; 7 nucleotides align to TRBD1. Trimming at V came to 5 bases and at J to 6 bases, leaving 10 bases not matched to a gene. Germline CDR1 and CDR2: MDHEN and SYDVKM. The CDR3 length is 14 residues. CDR3 protein: CASSGRDSGLEQYF. The CDR3 nucleotides are TGTGCCAGCAGTGGCCGGGACAGTGGCCTCGAGCAGTACTTC.

The J gene is TRBJ2-5, the V gene TRBV5-4; TRBD2 is a possible D gene (5 bases). Germline V gene lookup returns CDR1 SGHNT and CDR2 YYREEE (reference sequence). CDR3 length equals 14 residues. Trimming took 4 bases from V and 3 from J, leaving 13 bases between them. The CDR3 is CASSPTTREETQYF. The CDR3 region has the DNA TGTGCCAGCAGCCCCACCACTAGGGAAGAGACCCAGTACTTC.

This chain connects TRBV19 to TRBJ2-1; no reliable D call. V lost 0 bases and J lost 3, with 3 bases in between. This CDR3 region has 13 residues. The V gene's germline CDR1 is LNHDA and CDR2 SQIVND (reference sequence). The CDR3 protein is CASSIDHYNEQFF. Here the CDR3 DNA reads TGTGCCAGTAGTATAGACCACTACAATGAGCAGTTCTTC.

The chain employs TRBV30 and TRBJ1-5; D not certain. This CDR3 has 13 amino acids. The ends were cut back, 2 bases at V and 1 base at J, with 6 bases in the middle. The germline V gene has CDR1 GTSNPN and CDR2 SVGIG (reference sequence). The CDR3 region is CAWSLKSNQPQHF. The DNA for the CDR3 is TGTGCCTGGAGTCTCAAAAGCAATCAGCCCCAGCATTTT.

The V gene is TRBV5-6, the J gene TRBJ2-7; TRBD2 is a possible D gene (6 bases). Germline V lookup: CDR1 SGHDT, CDR2 YYEEEE. There are 14 residues in the CDR3. The V and J ends lost 7 bases and 3 bases respectively, with 17 bases between them. The CDR3 DNA reads as TGTGCCAGCCGCGGGGTCGGGGATTTCTACGAGCAGTACTTC. Its protein product is CASRGVGDFYEQYF.

The chain combines TRBV6-1 with TRBJ2-7; 15 bases map to TRBD2. The V and J ends lost 3 bases and 12 bases, in that order; junction bases with no gene match: 12. From germline, CDR1 is MNHNS and CDR2 SASEGT. This CDR3 contains 16 residues. The DNA for the CDR3 is TGTGCCAGCAGTGAGTCTCTCGGACTAGCGGGAGGGCCCCTGTACTTC. Translated, it gives CASSESLGLAGGPLYF.

This chain links TRBV6-1 with TRBJ2-7; TRBD1 matches at 8 bases. Trimming took 5 bases from V and 4 from J; bases not matched to a gene: 10. Germline V gives CDR1 MNHNS, CDR2 SASEGT. The CDR3 has 15 residues. Here the CDR3 DNA reads TGTGCCAGCAGTATAAGACAGGGGAAACCGTACGAGCAGTACTTC. This encodes CASSIRQGKPYEQYF.

The chain joins TRBV7-2 to TRBJ2-1, with a possible D match to TRBD2 (6 bases). V lost 2 bases and J 5 bases, leaving 19 bases between the germline ends. There are 17 residues in the CDR3. Germline CDR1 SGHTA, CDR2 FQGNSA. CDR3 region: CASSLRAPSVGNNEQFF. CDR3 DNA: TGTGCCAGCAGCTTAAGGGCCCCTAGCGTGGGGAACAATGAGCAGTTCTTC.

This clone appeared a single time. This chain connects TRBV30 to TRBJ2-1; 14 bases are a match to TRBD2. Trimming removed 1 base from V and 10 bases from J; junction bases left unmatched: 9. CDR3 length: 16 residues. The germline V gene encodes CDR1 GTSNPN and CDR2 SVGIG (reference sequence). The CDR3 DNA follows: TGTGCCTGGAGTGACCGGACTAGCGGGAGGTTCGGCGAGCAGTTCTTC. It translates to CAWSDRTSGRFGEQFF.

The rearrangement joins TRBV27 to TRBJ2-6; D is ambiguous. Trimming stripped 5 bases from V and 0 bases from J, with 5 bases between. Germline V gene lookup returns CDR1 MNHEY and CDR2 SMNVEV (reference sequence). The CDR3 consists of 14 residues. The CDR3 DNA sequence: TGTGCCAGCAGTGTCCTCTCTGGGGCCAACGTCCTGACTTTC. Translation: CASSVLSGANVLTF.

This rearrangement joins TRBV28 to TRBJ1-1; 7 positions match TRBD1. CDR3 size: 14 residues. V gave up 3 bases and J gave up 4 bases; unmatched junction bases: 5. Germline lookup yields CDR1 MDHEN and CDR2 SYDVKM. The CDR3 is CASSLNRGTTEAFF. CDR3 bases: TGTGCCAGCAGTTTGAACAGGGGAACCACTGAAGCTTTCTTT.

The CDR3 coding sequence is TGTGCCAGCAGCTCGGACACAATTAACACTGAAGCTTTCTTT. It is translated as CASSSDTINTEAFF. The chain carries TRBV7-9 and TRBJ1-1, with D possibly TRBD1 on 5 matching bases. This CDR3 contains 14 residues. CDR1 SEHNR and CDR2 FQNEAQ come from the germline V gene (reference sequence). Between the trimmed V and J ends, which lost 4 bases and 2 bases, there was a span of 11 bases.